This T cell receptor beta chain was sequenced in a study of T cell repertoires in cytomegalovirus infection. Study in general: Shared public TCR beta signatures pointed to both CMV infection and a matching HLA type.

Via MiXCR, TCRdb re-called the reads, giving one row per CDR3 protein. Among 90,000 to 120,000 distinct CDR3 sequences, about 22% were seen once, and the ten largest hold about 39%. Comments on this clonotype: Its antigen remains unknown.

Whole-study findings and limits: The study identified carriers of CMV plus the relevant HLA from cumulative public TCR beta family frequency. There were HLA-C-restricted CMV-specific TCR beta clonotypes dominating the ex vivo response.

Germline V gives CDR1 SEHNR, CDR2 FQNEAQ (reference sequence). The CDR3 totals 14 residues. Losses at the gene ends were 4 bases for V and 3 bases for J; bases not matched to a gene: 6. The clonotype was recovered from a human donor in good health (CMV status not recorded). Some clones in this sample may be carry-over from other donors' samples. This chain uses TRBV7-9 with TRBJ2-7; 7 positions match TRBD1. Sample: CD8+ T cells from PBMCs. The chain's CDR3 is CASSSDRDSYEQYF. In DNA, the CDR3 is TGTGCCAGCAGCTCCGACCGGGACAGCTACGAGCAGTACTTC.